The 29 T cell receptor beta chains below were found in one sample sequenced in a study of shared clonotypes between healthy human individuals. Clones were read by immunoSEQ multiplex PCR, and TCRdb kept only the in-frame ones, dropping some. The profile shows 1 million to 1.3 million clones, 70% to 80% of them singletons. The sample consisted of memory CD4+ T cells from PBMCs. Subset meaning: CD45RA-negative fraction. Source of these receptors: a man younger than 30 in good health. Some clones in this sample may be carry-over from other donors' samples.

The V gene is TRBV5-8, the J gene TRBJ2-1; D is perhaps TRBD1 (6 bases). Deletions cut 4 bases from V and 5 bases from J, with 19 bases between. Germline V gives CDR1 SGHTS, CDR2 YDEGEE. CDR3 length: 16 residues. The CDR3 region has the DNA TGTGCCAGCAGCCGGCCGTCAGGGGACGTAGACAATGAGCAGTTCTTC. Its protein is CASSRPSGDVDNEQFF. Full variable domain (outside the CDR3, taken from reference TRBV5-8 and TRBJ2-1): EAGVTQSPTHLIKTRGQQATLRCSPISGHTSVYWYQQALGLGLQFLLWYDEGEERNRGNFPPRFSGRQFPNYSSELNVNALELEDSALYLCASSRPSGDVDNEQFFGPGTRLTVL.

The chain combines TRBV18 with TRBJ2-7; tentatively, D is TRBD1 or TRBD2 (5 bases each). The germline V gene has CDR1 KGHSH and CDR2 LQKENI. This CDR3 is 12 amino acids long. The V end was cut by 2 bases, the J end by 6 bases, with 8 bases between. CDR3: CASSPEGTEQYF. The CDR3 DNA reads TGTGCCAGCTCACCAGAGGGGACCGAGCAGTACTTC. The variable domain in full, completed from reference TRBV18 and TRBJ2-7, reads NAGVMQNPRHLVRRRGQEARLRCSPMKGHSHVYWYRQLPEEGLKFMVYLQKENIIDESGMPKERFSAEFPKEGPSILRIQQVVRGDSAAYFCASSPEGTEQYFGPGTRLTVT.

The chain links TRBV27 to TRBJ2-4; D is possibly TRBD1 or TRBD2 (5 bases each). The CDR3 spans 12 residues. Germline assignment: CDR1 MNHEY and CDR2 SMNVEV (reference sequence). V shed 5 bases and J shed 7 bases, with 9 bases lying between them. The CDR3 sequence is CASSGGSNIQYF. Here the CDR3 DNA reads TGTGCCAGCAGTGGGGGTTCGAACATTCAGTACTTC.

As to this clone: A much larger clone lies a single base off, so this may be a read error. Other nucleotide sequences from this sample produce the same CDR3. J is TRBJ2-7 and V is TRBV5-1, with unresolved D. Trimming took off 1 base at V and 0 bases at J, with 8 bases between the two ends. The CDR3 length is 14 residues. CDR1 SGHRS and CDR2 YFSETQ come from the germline V gene. CDR3 sequence reads: CASSLITSSYEQYF. CDR3 in DNA: TGCGCCAGCAGCTTGATAACGAGCTCCTACGAGCAGTACTTC.

V is TRBV7-3 and J is TRBJ2-5, with TRBD2 matching 7 bases. Trimming at V came to 2 bases and at J to 1 base, leaving 1 base not matched to a gene. The length of the CDR3 is 14 residues. From germline, CDR1 is SGHTA and CDR2 FQGTGA. The CDR3 region is CASSLGGGQETQYF. The CDR3 nucleotides read TGTGCCAGCAGCTTAGGCGGGGGCCAAGAGACCCAGTACTTC.

This chain joins TRBV18 and TRBJ1-5; possible D gene TRBD1, 6 bases. The V gene's germline CDR1 is KGHSH and CDR2 LQKENI. The CDR3 totals 15 residues. V was shortened by 5 bases and J by 4 bases, with 15 bases between the two germline ends. CDR3 amino acids: CASSTYRAPNQPQHF. CDR3 coding DNA: TGTGCCAGCTCAACCTACAGGGCCCCTAATCAGCCCCAGCATTTT.

V usage is TRBV9 and J usage is TRBJ2-5; no clear D gene. The V gene lost 0 bases and the J gene lost 9 bases, with 15 bases spanning the gap. This CDR3 has 14 residues. In germline, CDR1 is SGDLS, CDR2 YYNGEE. In DNA, the CDR3 is TGTGCCAGCAGCGTAGCTCGTACTTCCCCGGCCCAGTACTTC. Its protein is CASSVARTSPAQYF.

Only one count was recorded for this clone. The V gene is TRBV13, the J gene TRBJ2-3, with 9 bases lining up with TRBD2. This CDR3 has 17 residues. After removal of 3 bases from V and 2 bases from J, the junction contained 9 bases not matched to a gene. Germline CDR1 reads PRHDT; CDR2 reads FYEKMQ (reference sequence). Here the CDR3 DNA reads TGTGCCAGCAGCTTGACTAGCGGAAACTTTATCACAGATACGCAGTATTTT. Protein product: CASSLTSGNFITDTQYF. Full variable domain (remainder filled in from reference TRBV13 and TRBJ2-3): AAGVIQSPRHLIKEKRETATLKCYPIPRHDTVYWYQQGPGQDPQFLISFYEKMQSDKGSIPDRFSAQQFSDYHSELNMSSLELGDSALYFCASSLTSGNFITDTQYFGPGTRLTVL.

The chain uses TRBV7-9 and TRBJ1-2, with TRBD1 identical over 7 bases. V lost 3 bases to trimming and J lost 4 bases; unmatched junction nucleotides: 8. Germline V gene lookup returns CDR1 SEHNR and CDR2 FQNEAQ (reference sequence). This CDR3 comprises 15 residues. CDR3 nucleotides: TGTGCCAGCAGCTTGGGACAGTCCGTATCCTATGGCTACACCTTC. It encodes CASSLGQSVSYGYTF. Full variable domain (outside the CDR3, taken from reference TRBV7-9 and TRBJ1-2): DTGVSQNPRHKITKRGQNVTFRCDPISEHNRLYWYRQTLGQGPEFLTYFQNEAQLEKSRLLSDRFSAERPKGSFSTLEIQRTEQGDSAMYLCASSLGQSVSYGYTFGSGTRLTVV.

V usage is TRBV28 and J usage is TRBJ1-2; D is possibly TRBD1 (6 bases). This CDR3 comprises 14 residues. V was shortened by 4 bases and J by 1 base, with 10 bases between the two germline ends. Germline V gene lookup returns CDR1 MDHEN and CDR2 SYDVKM. The CDR3 sequence: CASSSGALNYGYTF. CDR3 sequence (DNA): TGTGCCAGCAGTTCAGGGGCTCTTAACTATGGCTACACCTTC.

The chain employs TRBV5-1 and TRBJ1-1; the D is unclear. Trimming pared 0 bases from V and 5 bases from J, leaving 14 bases between. The CDR3 sequence is 15 residues long. Germline values: CDR1 SGHRS, CDR2 YFSETQ. The CDR3 nucleotides read TGCGCCAGCAGCTTGGGGCAGTTAGGTGTGACTGAAGCTTTCTTT. Translation gives CASSLGQLGVTEAFF.

This clone appeared once. The chain is built from TRBV5-1 and TRBJ2-7; 10 positions match TRBD2. Germline V gene sequence: CDR1 SGHRS, CDR2 YFSETQ. The ends lost 0 bases at V and 4 bases at J; junction bases unmatched: 4. The CDR3 consists of 15 residues. The CDR3 DNA follows: TGCGCCAGCAGCTTGGTAGCGGGAGGATTGTACGAGCAGTACTTC. Its translation: CASSLVAGGLYEQYF.

In this sample, this clone turned up once. The V call is TRBV5-6, the J call TRBJ1-4; D gene unclear. The germline gives CDR1 SGHDT, CDR2 YYEEEE. Trimming took off 0 bases at V and 2 bases at J, with 8 bases between the two ends. The CDR3 length is 15 residues. This CDR3 reads CASSLGMGTNEKLFF. Written as DNA, the CDR3 is TGTGCCAGCAGCTTGGGTATGGGTACTAATGAAAAACTGTTTTTT.

Comments on this clone: A far larger clone is one base from this, pointing to a likely read error. Other nucleotide sequences in the sample specify the same CDR3. V is TRBV7-8 and J is TRBJ2-2; a weak D match, TRBD1 (6 bases). Germline CDR1 and CDR2: SGHVS and FQNEAQ. This CDR3 is built from 14 residues. Trimming removed 6 bases at V and 4 bases at J, with 12 bases between. The DNA for the CDR3 is TGTGCCAGCAGACTGACAGGCGGCACCGGGGAGCTGTTTTTT. Translated, it gives CASRLTGGTGELFF.

This clone appeared many times. This rearrangement joins TRBV9 to TRBJ2-5; the match to TRBD2 covers 7 bases. The CDR3 has 13 residues. The germline V gene has CDR1 SGDLS and CDR2 YYNGEE. Trimming cost V 2 bases and J 4 bases; bases outside gene matches: 2. Here the CDR3 DNA reads TGTGCCAGCAGCGTGGGAGGGGCAGAGACCCAGTACTTC. This encodes CASSVGGAETQYF.

The chain combines TRBV6-5 with TRBJ2-7, with D possibly TRBD1 on 6 matching bases. Germline V lookup: CDR1 MNHEY, CDR2 SVGAGI. This CDR3 region has 16 residues. V lost 0 bases, J lost 5 bases, and 17 bases lay in between. The DNA of the CDR3 is TGTGCCAGCAGTTACTCGGGGTTACAGGGTGGCAACGAGCAGTACTTC. It yields the protein CASSYSGLQGGNEQYF.

The CDR3 loop is CASSLGGGVGYTF. The CDR3 DNA reads as TGTGCCAGCAGCTTAGGAGGGGGCGTTGGCTACACCTTC. This rearrangement joins TRBV7-2 to TRBJ1-2; 7 bases agree with TRBD1. CDR1 and CDR2 from the germline V gene are SGHTA and FQGNSA. This CDR3 comprises 13 residues. V shed 1 base, J shed 7 bases, and the junction held 3 bases outside the gene matches. The variable domain in full, completed from reference TRBV7-2 and TRBJ1-2, reads GAGVSQSPSNKVTEKGKDVELRCDPISGHTALYWYRQSLGQGLEFLIYFQGNSAPDKSGLPSDRFSAERTGGSVSTLTIQRTQQEDSAVYLCASSLGGGVGYTFGSGTRLTVV.

The table lists this clone with many counts. This chain uses TRBV4-2 with TRBJ2-1; D unclear. The CDR3 totals 15 residues. The germline V gene encodes CDR1 LGHNA and CDR2 YNFKEQ. V lost 2 bases and J lost 2, with 10 bases in between. CDR3 region: CASSQSLEPYNEQFF. CDR3 sequence (DNA): TGTGCCAGCAGCCAATCCCTAGAGCCCTACAATGAGCAGTTCTTC.

V gene TRBV11-2 combines with J gene TRBJ2-1, with TRBD1 matching over 7 bases. Germline CDR1 and CDR2: SGHAT and FQNNGV. J was trimmed by 12 bases and V by 1 base; bases with no gene match: 0. The CDR3 sequence is 11 residues long. In nucleotides, the CDR3 is TGTGCCAGCAGCTTAGGACAGGGGCAGTTCTTC. Its protein is CASSLGQGQFF.

The chain links TRBV5-1 to TRBJ1-2; D uncertain. CDR1 is SGHRS and CDR2 is YFSETQ in the germline V gene. Trimming pared 4 bases from V and 4 bases from J, leaving 14 bases between. This CDR3 has 14 amino acids. The CDR3 nucleotides read TGCGCCAGCAGCAAGTCCCAGGCCTCCTATGGCTACACCTTC. It encodes CASSKSQASYGYTF.

The chain combines TRBV28 with TRBJ1-1; TRBD1 is a possible D gene (5 bases). Germline-derived CDR1 and CDR2 are MDHEN and SYDVKM. V was shortened by 7 bases and J by 6 bases, with 18 bases between the two germline ends. The CDR3 extends over 14 amino acids. In DNA form, the CDR3 reads TGTGCCAGCACCACCCAGGGTGGATGGCCTGAAGCTTTCTTT. Its translation is CASTTQGGWPEAFF.

CDR3 nucleotide sequence: TGTGCCAGCAGGGTGAATAACTATGGCTACACCTTC. Protein product: CASRVNNYGYTF. This chain joins TRBV6-1 and TRBJ1-2; no reliable D call. From germline, CDR1 is MNHNS and CDR2 SASEGT. The V gene lost 6 bases and the J gene lost 1 base, with 6 bases spanning the gap. This CDR3 comprises 12 residues.

This clone was observed once. The rearrangement links TRBV9 to TRBJ2-3; TRBD2 aligns across 10 bases. Germline CDR1 SGDLS, CDR2 YYNGEE. J was trimmed by 0 bases and V by 4 bases; bases with no gene match: 11. The CDR3 contains 18 residues. Here the CDR3 reads CASSFQPGLAESTDTQYF. CDR3 DNA sequence: TGTGCCAGCAGCTTCCAGCCCGGACTAGCGGAGAGCACAGATACGCAGTATTTT.

This clone appeared a few times. CDR3 sequence: CASSEVSDRGTYEQYF. The CDR3 nucleotides read TGTGCCAGCAGTGAAGTCTCTGACAGGGGGACCTACGAGCAGTACTTC. The rearrangement links TRBV6-1 to TRBJ2-7; 9 positions agree with TRBD1. V gave up 1 base and J gave up 2 bases; unmatched junction bases: 6. This CDR3 is built from 16 residues. The germline gives CDR1 MNHNS, CDR2 SASEGT.

The chain couples TRBV7-8 to TRBJ1-3; D may be TRBD1 (5 bases). Per germline, CDR1 SGHVS and CDR2 FQNEAQ. CDR3 size: 15 residues. With 4 bases removed from V and 4 bases from J, the gap between germline ends came to 14 bases. The CDR3 DNA reads as TGTGCCAGCAGCTCCAACGTGGGACTAGGAAACACCATATATTTT. Translated, it gives CASSSNVGLGNTIYF.

The chain recombines TRBV7-2 with TRBJ1-5, with D perhaps TRBD1 (5 bases). Germline loops: CDR1 SGHTA, CDR2 FQGNSA. This CDR3 region has 17 residues. Trimming took off 5 bases at V and 6 bases at J, with 23 bases between the two ends. The DNA for the CDR3 is TGTGCCAGCAGCGATCAGGGAGGGTCCCGAATAAGTCAGCCCCAGCATTTT. It codes for CASSDQGGSRISQPQHF. The full variable domain, completed using reference TRBV7-2 and TRBJ1-5, is GAGVSQSPSNKVTEKGKDVELRCDPISGHTALYWYRQSLGQGLEFLIYFQGNSAPDKSGLPSDRFSAERTGGSVSTLTIQRTQQEDSAVYLCASSDQGGSRISQPQHFGDGTRLSIL.

J is TRBJ1-1 and V is TRBV6-1, with D perhaps TRBD1 (5 bases). CDR3 size: 13 residues. Trimming shortened V by 6 bases and J by 8 bases, and 16 bases separated the two germline ends. Germline-derived CDR1 and CDR2 are MNHNS and SASEGT. Here the CDR3 DNA reads TGTGCCAGCAGGGAGGGGCGTTCGGGGGAAGCTTTCTTT. As protein: CASREGRSGEAFF.

V gene TRBV30 combines with J gene TRBJ2-6, with 7 bases lining up with TRBD1. The V and J ends lost 3 bases and 3 bases, in that order; junction bases with no gene match: 5. This CDR3 region has 15 residues. Germline CDR1 is GTSNPN and CDR2 is SVGIG (reference sequence). The CDR3 nucleotides are TGTGCCTGGAGGACAGGGCTAGGTGGGGCCAACGTCCTGACTTTC. Amino acid sequence: CAWRTGLGGANVLTF.

The chain combines TRBV9 with TRBJ1-4; D is unclear. V lost 0 bases, J lost 4 bases, and 16 bases lay in between. Looked up from germline, CDR1 is SGDLS and CDR2 is YYNGEE. The CDR3 length is 17 residues. The CDR3: CASSVGVGVLNNEKLFF. For the CDR3, the DNA is TGTGCCAGCAGCGTAGGTGTAGGAGTCCTAAATAATGAAAAACTGTTTTTT.